This is a list of T cell receptor beta chains from one sample in a study of blood T cell repertoires in COVID-19. Repertoires were generated with immunoSEQ multiplex PCR, while TCRdb's copy carries only in-frame clones and drops some. Of about 230,000 clones in the sample, roughly 83% were seen once. The sequenced material came from peripheral blood. The receptors originated from a woman aged 50 to 60 with acute or convalescent COVID-19. Each CDR3 is given with its conserved first and last residue. The D gene is left open where the match is weak. Clone size is stated in some rows and not others, as once, few, many or a class when expanded.

>NA|TRBV14|TRBJ1-4|NA
TGTGCCAGCAGCCAAGGTACGGGGACTCCGGGAGGAAAACTGTTTTTT
CASSQGTGTPGGKLFF
>TRBD2|TRBV4-1|TRBJ2-2|NA
TGCGCCAGCAGCCAGGCGGGAACGGGAGGGGAGACCGGGGAGCTGTTTTTT
CASSQAGTGGETGELFF
>TRBD1|TRBV9|TRBJ1-4|once
TGTGCCAGCAGCGCCGGGAGGGGGCCGAATGAAAAACTGTTTTTT
CASSAGRGPNEKLFF
>NA|TRBV2|TRBJ2-3|NA
TGTGCCAGCAGTGAAAGAGATCACCGCACAGATACGCAGTATTTT
CASSERDHRTDTQYF
>NA|TRBV7-9|TRBJ1-5|NA
TGTGCCAGCAGCTCAACAGGGAATCAGCCCCAGCATTTT
CASSSTGNQPQHF
>NA|TRBV5-1|TRBJ1-2|NA
TGCGCCAGCAGCCCCAATACGGGTTCGCAGTTTGGCTACACCTTC
CASSPNTGSQFGYTF
>TRBD1|TRBV7-2|TRBJ1-5|NA
TGTGCCAGCAGCTATACAGGGGGGAATCAGCCCCAGCATTTT
CASSYTGGNQPQHF
>NA|TRBV6-1|TRBJ2-1|NA
TGTGCCAGCAGTGAAGCCCGACAGGCTATGGGCAATGAGCAGTTCTTC
CASSEARQAMGNEQFF
>TRBD1|TRBV27|TRBJ2-3|NA
TGTGCCACGGCTAGACAGGGGCAGGTAGATACGCAGTATTTT
CATARQGQVDTQYF
>TRBD1|TRBV27|TRBJ2-3|NA
TGTGCCAGCAGCCTGACAGGGAATAGTGCTTCGGTGGATACGCAGTATTTT
CASSLTGNSASVDTQYF
>TRBD2|TRBV11-1|TRBJ2-7|few
TGTGCCAGCAGCCCGTTTGGGACTAGCGGGATCTACGAGCAGTACTTC
CASSPFGTSGIYEQYF
>NA|TRBV27|TRBJ2-2|NA
TGTGCCAGCAGTTTGAGTAGCCGGGGTTGGAGGGAGCTGTTTTTT
CASSLSSRGWRELFF
>NA|TRBV4-1|TRBJ2-2|NA
TGCGCCAGCAGCCAAGACGAAAAGTTCCCGGGCACCGGGGAGCTGTTTTTT
CASSQDEKFPGTGELFF
>TRBD1|TRBV19|TRBJ2-5|NA
TGTGCCAGCAATGACAGGGTCGAGGAGACCCAGTACTTC
CASNDRVEETQYF
>TRBD2|TRBV4-2|TRBJ2-5|NA
TGTGCCAGCAGCCAAGAATTCACTAGCGGGGGGGCTCAAGAGACCCAGTACTTC
CASSQEFTSGGAQETQYF
>TRBD1|TRBV4-1|TRBJ2-5|NA
TGCGCCAGCAGCCAAGGGGACAGGGTAAGGGAGACCCAGTACTTC
CASSQGDRVRETQYF
>TRBD2|TRBV5-4|TRBJ2-1|NA
TGTGCCAGCAGCTTATGGACTAGCGGGGGGATCAATGAGCAGTTCTTC
CASSLWTSGGINEQFF
>TRBD2|TRBV14|TRBJ2-1|NA
TGTGCCAGCAGCCCGCCTAGCGGGAGGGCAACCTACAATGAGCAGTTCTTC
CASSPPSGRATYNEQFF
>TRBD2|TRBV11-3|TRBJ2-1|few
TGTGCCAGCAGTGGTAGCGGGATCAATGAGCAGTTCTTC
CASSGSGINEQFF
>TRBD2|TRBV30|TRBJ2-3|NA
TGTGCCTGGAGTGTAGGGACTAGCGGGGGAGATACGCAGTATTTT
CAWSVGTSGGDTQYF
>TRBD2|TRBV11-2|TRBJ2-2|few
TGTGCCAGCAGCTCGAATAGCGGGAGTCACAACACCGGGGAGCTGTTTTTT
CASSSNSGSHNTGELFF
>NA|TRBV11-2|TRBJ2-7|once
TGTGCCAGCAGCGGGCTTAGGCTGGAAGAGCAGTACTTC
CASSGLRLEEQYF
>TRBD2|TRBV3-1/TRBV3-2|TRBJ2-7|NA
TGTGCCAGCAGCCAAGTTGGCGGGAGGTACGAGCAGTACTTC
CASSQVGGRYEQYF
>NA|TRBV7-3|TRBJ1-2|NA
TGTGCCAGCAGCTTAACAGGGAGCGACTATGGCTACACCTTC
CASSLTGSDYGYTF
>TRBD2|TRBV7-2|TRBJ2-3|NA
TGTGCCAGCAGCCGCTCAGCGGGGATCACAGATACGCAGTATTTT
CASSRSAGITDTQYF
>NA|TRBV6-2/TRBV6-3|TRBJ1-2|NA
TGTGCCAGCAGTGCTGACAGTAACTATGGCTACACCTTC
CASSADSNYGYTF
>NA|TRBV30|TRBJ1-2|NA
TGTGCCTGGAGTGGTCGCTATGGCTACACCTTC
CAWSGRYGYTF
>NA|TRBV5-1|TRBJ2-2|once
TGCGCCAGCAGCTTGGACAGGGCGGACACCGGGGAGCTGTTTTTT
CASSLDRADTGELFF
>TRBD2|TRBV19|TRBJ2-1|NA
TGTGCCAGTAGTCCTGTAGCGGGAGAAGGTCAGTTCTTC
CASSPVAGEGQFF
>NA|TRBV5-1|TRBJ1-2|NA
TGCGCCAGCAGAGGGACAAAACTCCACTATGGCTACACCTTC
CASRGTKLHYGYTF
>NA|TRBV12-3/TRBV12-4|TRBJ2-2|NA
TGTGCCAGTACCGGGCTAACAGGGGGGGAGCTGTTTTTT
CASTGLTGGELFF
>NA|TRBV2|TRBJ2-3|NA
TGTGCCAGCACCCGGACCTACAGGGATACGCAGTATTTT
CASTRTYRDTQYF
>NA|TRBV24-1|TRBJ1-1|NA
TGTGCCACCAGTGAGCCAGGGTACACTGAAGCTTTCTTT
CATSEPGYTEAFF
>NA|TRBV19|TRBJ1-5|NA
TGTGCCAGTAGTATAGTGGCCCGGGGGCAGCCCCAGCATTTT
CASSIVARGQPQHF
>TRBD1|TRBV19|TRBJ1-6|NA
TGTGCCAGTAGTAGTGGGACAGGAGGTGATTCACCCCTCCACTTT
CASSSGTGGDSPLHF
>TRBD2|TRBV18|TRBJ2-3|NA
TGTGCCAGCTCACCCCCTAGCGGGAGTACAGATACGCAGTATTTT
CASSPPSGSTDTQYF
>TRBD1|TRBV6-5|TRBJ1-4|NA
TGTGCCAGCAGTCGGGACAGGGGCGGGGAAAAACTGTTTTTT
CASSRDRGGEKLFF
>NA|TRBV19|TRBJ2-3|NA
TGTGCCAGTATGTTGGTGGGCTCTACCACAGATACGCAGTATTTT
CASMLVGSTTDTQYF
>TRBD1|TRBV5-8|TRBJ1-2|NA
TGTGCCAGCACCCGAACAGGGGCGAACTATGGCTACACCTTC
CASTRTGANYGYTF
>TRBD1|TRBV5-4|TRBJ2-2|NA
TGTGCCAGCAGCCTTCGGGACAGGAACACCGGGGAGCTGTTTTTT
CASSLRDRNTGELFF
>TRBD2|TRBV2|TRBJ2-3|NA
TGTGCCAGCAGTGAAGAGCTAGCGGGAGAAACAGATACGCAGTATTTT
CASSEELAGETDTQYF
>NA|TRBV7-2|TRBJ1-2|NA
TGTGCCAGCAGCCCCACAGGGAGCGGCTACACCTTC
CASSPTGSGYTF
>NA|TRBV3-1/TRBV3-2|TRBJ2-3|NA
TGTGCCAGCAGCCACCTTTCCACAGATACGCAGTATTTT
CASSHLSTDTQYF
>TRBD1|TRBV7-2|TRBJ2-3|NA
TGTGCCAGCAGCCCACGAGGGGGACAGGGACCAGATACGCAGTATTTT
CASSPRGGQGPDTQYF
>NA|TRBV21-1|TRBJ2-2|NA
TGTGCCAGCAGCCAGAGGCGGGGAAACACCGGGGAGCTGTTTTTT
CASSQRRGNTGELFF
>NA|TRBV7-3|TRBJ1-5|once
TGTGCCAGCAGCTTTGGCAGTAATCAGCCCCAGCATTTT
CASSFGSNQPQHF
>NA|TRBV12-5|TRBJ1-3|NA
TGTGCTAGTGGTTGGGGAGGGGCGCAGGGAAACACCATATATTTT
CASGWGGAQGNTIYF
>NA|TRBV4-1|TRBJ2-2|few
TGCGCCAGCAGCCTATCAGGGTCGGGCACCGGGGAGCTGTTTTTT
CASSLSGSGTGELFF
>NA|TRBV9|TRBJ1-5|NA
TGTGCCAGCAGCGTAGCCGGGAATAGCAATCAGCCCCAGCATTTT
CASSVAGNSNQPQHF
>TRBD2|TRBV29-1|TRBJ2-1|NA
TGCAGCCCAACACTAGCGGGGAGCCAGTTCTTC
CSPTLAGSQFF
>NA|TRBV11-3|TRBJ2-1|few
TGTGCCAGCAGCTTAGCGGCAGGGAACAATGAGCAGTTCTTC
CASSLAAGNNEQFF
>NA|TRBV9|TRBJ1-2|NA
TGTGCCAGCAGCGTAGGGTTCCGGGTGGGCTACACCTTC
CASSVGFRVGYTF
>NA|TRBV19|TRBJ2-2|NA
TGTGCCAGCTCTACCGGGACATCGAACACCGGGGAGCTGTTTTTT
CASSTGTSNTGELFF